The table lists the clone carrying this TCR beta chain with a count of one. The antigen remains undetermined. The protocol was immunoSEQ multiplex PCR, while the TCRdb copy is restricted to in-frame clones and leaves out a portion. Among 110,000 to 150,000 clones listed, about 95% were seen once. These data come from a study of cytomegalovirus exposure and HLA in healthy donors. Study-wide context: The roughly 120 validation repertoires were reported in a later analysis to have been generated on the same platform as the roughly 670 first-cohort repertoires. Study-level findings and limits: Subsequent analysis showed first-cohort TCR clusters tending to co-occur in around 110 validation repertoires.

Trimming removed 6 bases from V and 2 bases from J; junction bases left unmatched: 5. Germline CDR1 is MDHEN and CDR2 is SYDVKM. The CDR3 loop spans 14 amino acids. The V call is TRBV28, the J call TRBJ2-7; TRBD1 matches 9 bases. The specimen sequenced was PBMCs. The source is a man between 18 and 35 years old in good health and CMV-seropositive. The CDR3 DNA follows: TGTGCCAGCAGGCGATGGGACAGGGCCTACGAGCAGTACTTC. This encodes CASRRWDRAYEQYF.